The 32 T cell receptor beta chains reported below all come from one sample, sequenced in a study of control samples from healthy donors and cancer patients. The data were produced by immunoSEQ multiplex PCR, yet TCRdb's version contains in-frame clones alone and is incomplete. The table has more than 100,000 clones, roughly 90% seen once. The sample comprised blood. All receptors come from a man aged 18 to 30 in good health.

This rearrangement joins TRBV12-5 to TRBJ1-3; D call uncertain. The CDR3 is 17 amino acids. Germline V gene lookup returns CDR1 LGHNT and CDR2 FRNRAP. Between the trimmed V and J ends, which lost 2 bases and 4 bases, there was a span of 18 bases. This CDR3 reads CASGLTPGPARGNTIYF. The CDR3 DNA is TGTGCTAGTGGTTTGACCCCGGGCCCGGCGCGGGGAAACACCATATATTTT.

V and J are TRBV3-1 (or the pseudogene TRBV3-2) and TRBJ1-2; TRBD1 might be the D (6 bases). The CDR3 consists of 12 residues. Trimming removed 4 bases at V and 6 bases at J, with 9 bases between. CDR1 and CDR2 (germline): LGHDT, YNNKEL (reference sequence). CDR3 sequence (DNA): TGTGCCAGCAGCCGTCGGACAGATGGCTACACCTTC. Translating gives CASSRRTDGYTF.

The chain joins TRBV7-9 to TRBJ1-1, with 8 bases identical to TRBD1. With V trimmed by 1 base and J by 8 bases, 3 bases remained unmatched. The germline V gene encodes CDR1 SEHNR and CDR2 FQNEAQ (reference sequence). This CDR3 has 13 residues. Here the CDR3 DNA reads TGTGCCAGCAGCTTAGTAGGGACAGGAGAAGCTTTCTTT. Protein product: CASSLVGTGEAFF. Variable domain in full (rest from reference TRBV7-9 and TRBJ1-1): DTGVSQNPRHKITKRGQNVTFRCDPISEHNRLYWYRQTLGQGPEFLTYFQNEAQLEKSRLLSDRFSAERPKGSFSTLEIQRTEQGDSAMYLCASSLVGTGEAFFGQGTRLTVV.

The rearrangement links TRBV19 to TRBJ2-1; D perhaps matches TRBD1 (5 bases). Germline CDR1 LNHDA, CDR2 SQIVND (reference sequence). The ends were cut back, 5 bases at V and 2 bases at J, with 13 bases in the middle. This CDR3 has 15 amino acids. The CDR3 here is CASSDWQGPYNEQFF. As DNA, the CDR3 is TGTGCCAGTAGTGATTGGCAGGGCCCCTACAATGAGCAGTTCTTC.

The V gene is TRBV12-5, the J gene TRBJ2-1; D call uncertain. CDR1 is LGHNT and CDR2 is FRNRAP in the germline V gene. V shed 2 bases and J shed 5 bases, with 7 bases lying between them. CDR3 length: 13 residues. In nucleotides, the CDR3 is TGTGCTAGTGGTTTGTTGGGTGACAATGAGCAGTTCTTC. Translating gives CASGLLGDNEQFF.

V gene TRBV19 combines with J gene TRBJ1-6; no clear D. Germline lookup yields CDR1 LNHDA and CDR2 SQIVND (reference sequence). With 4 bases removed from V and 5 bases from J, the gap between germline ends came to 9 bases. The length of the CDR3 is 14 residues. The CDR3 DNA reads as TGTGCCAGTAGTAACCGGGAGCATAATTCACCCCTCCACTTT. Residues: CASSNREHNSPLHF.

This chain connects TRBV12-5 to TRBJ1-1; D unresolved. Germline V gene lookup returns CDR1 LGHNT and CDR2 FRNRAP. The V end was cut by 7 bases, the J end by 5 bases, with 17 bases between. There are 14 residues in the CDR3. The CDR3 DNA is TGTGCTAGTGCCCAGACGCAAATTGGGACTGAAGCTTTCTTT. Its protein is CASAQTQIGTEAFF. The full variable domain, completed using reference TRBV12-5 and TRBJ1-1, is DARVTQTPRHKVTEMGQEVTMRCQPILGHNTVFWYRQTMMQGLELLAYFRNRAPLDDSGMPKDRFSAEMPDATLATLKIQPSEPRDSAVYFCASAQTQIGTEAFFGQGTRLTVV.

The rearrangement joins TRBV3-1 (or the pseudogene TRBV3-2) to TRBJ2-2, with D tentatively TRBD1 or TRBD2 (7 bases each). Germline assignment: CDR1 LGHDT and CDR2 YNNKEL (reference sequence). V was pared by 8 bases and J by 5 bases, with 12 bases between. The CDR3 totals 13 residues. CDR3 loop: CASRQGGTGELFF. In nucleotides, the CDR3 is TGTGCCAGCCGACAGGGAGGGACCGGGGAGCTGTTTTTT.

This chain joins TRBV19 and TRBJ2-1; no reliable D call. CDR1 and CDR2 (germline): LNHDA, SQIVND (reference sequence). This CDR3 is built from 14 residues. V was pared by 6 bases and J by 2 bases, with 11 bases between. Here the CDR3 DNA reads TGTGCCAGTAGCCCCGGCAGACCCTACAATGAGCAGTTCTTC. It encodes CASSPGRPYNEQFF.

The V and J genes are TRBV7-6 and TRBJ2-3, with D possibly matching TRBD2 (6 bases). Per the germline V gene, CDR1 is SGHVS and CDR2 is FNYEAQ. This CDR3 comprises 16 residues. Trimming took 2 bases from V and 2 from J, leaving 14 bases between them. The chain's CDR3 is CASSLLPRGFTDTQYF. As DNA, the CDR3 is TGTGCCAGCAGCTTATTGCCGCGGGGTTTCACAGATACGCAGTATTTT.

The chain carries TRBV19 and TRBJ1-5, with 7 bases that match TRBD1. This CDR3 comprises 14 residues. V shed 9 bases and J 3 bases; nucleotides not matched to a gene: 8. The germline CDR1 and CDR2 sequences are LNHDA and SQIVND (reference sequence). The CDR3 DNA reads TGTGCCAGCACGGCGACAGGGAACAATCAGCCCCAGCATTTT. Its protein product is CASTATGNNQPQHF.

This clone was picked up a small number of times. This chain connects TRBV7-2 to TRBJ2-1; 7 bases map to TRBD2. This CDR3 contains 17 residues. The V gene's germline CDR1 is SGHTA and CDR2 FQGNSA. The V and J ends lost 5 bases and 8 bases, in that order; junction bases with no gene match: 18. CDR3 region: CASSPTIGGGDRDEQFF. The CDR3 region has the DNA TGTGCCAGCAGCCCAACCATCGGGGGAGGGGATAGGGATGAGCAGTTCTTC.

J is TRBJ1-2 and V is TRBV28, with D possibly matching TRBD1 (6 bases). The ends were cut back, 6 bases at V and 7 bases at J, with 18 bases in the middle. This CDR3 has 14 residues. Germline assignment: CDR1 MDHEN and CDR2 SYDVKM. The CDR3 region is CASSITGGALGYTF. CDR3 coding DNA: TGTGCCAGCAGCATTACTGGGGGGGCGCTTGGCTACACCTTC.

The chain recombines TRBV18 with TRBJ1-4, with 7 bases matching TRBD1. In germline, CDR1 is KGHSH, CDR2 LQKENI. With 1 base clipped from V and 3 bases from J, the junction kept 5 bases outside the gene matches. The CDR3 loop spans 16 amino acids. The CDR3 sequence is CASSPREGASNEKLFF. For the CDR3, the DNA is TGTGCCAGCTCACCACGGGAGGGGGCATCTAATGAAAAACTGTTTTTT.

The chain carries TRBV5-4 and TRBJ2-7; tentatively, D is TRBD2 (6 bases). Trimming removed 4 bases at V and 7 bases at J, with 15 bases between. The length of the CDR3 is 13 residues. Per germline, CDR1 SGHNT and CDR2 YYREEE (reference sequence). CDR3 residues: CASSPNLGGEQYV. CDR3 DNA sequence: TGTGCCAGCAGCCCAAATCTGGGGGGAGAGCAGTACGTC.

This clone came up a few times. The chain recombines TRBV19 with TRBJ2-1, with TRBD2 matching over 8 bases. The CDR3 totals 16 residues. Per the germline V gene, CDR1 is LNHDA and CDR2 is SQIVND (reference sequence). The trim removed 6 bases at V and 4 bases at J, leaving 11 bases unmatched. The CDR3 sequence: CASRGGGAGDYNEQFF. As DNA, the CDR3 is TGTGCCAGTAGAGGAGGGGGAGCGGGGGATTACAATGAGCAGTTCTTC.

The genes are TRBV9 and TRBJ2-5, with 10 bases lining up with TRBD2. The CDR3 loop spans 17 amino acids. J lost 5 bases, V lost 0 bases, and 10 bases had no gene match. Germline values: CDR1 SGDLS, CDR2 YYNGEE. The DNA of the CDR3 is TGTGCCAGCAGCGTAGGGGGGAGCGGGAGGGCCGGTGAGACCCAGTACTTC. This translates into CASSVGGSGRAGETQYF. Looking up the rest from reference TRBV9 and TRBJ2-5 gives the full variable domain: DSGVTQTPKHLITATGQRVTLRCSPRSGDLSVYWYQQSLDQGLQFLIQYYNGEERAKGNILERFSAQQFPDLHSELNLSSLELGDSALYFCASSVGGSGRAGETQYFGPGTRLLVL.

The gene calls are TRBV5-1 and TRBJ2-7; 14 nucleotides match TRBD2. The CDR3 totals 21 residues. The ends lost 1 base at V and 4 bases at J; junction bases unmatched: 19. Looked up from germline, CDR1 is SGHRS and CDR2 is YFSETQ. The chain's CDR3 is CASSLTSAPGRLAGGGYEQYV. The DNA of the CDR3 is TGCGCCAGCAGCTTGACCTCAGCCCCGGGGAGACTAGCGGGAGGGGGGTACGAGCAGTACGTC.

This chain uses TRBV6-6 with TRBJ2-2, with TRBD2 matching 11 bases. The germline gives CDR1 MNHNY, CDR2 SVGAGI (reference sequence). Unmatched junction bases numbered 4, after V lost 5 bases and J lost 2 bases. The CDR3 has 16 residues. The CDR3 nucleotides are TGTGCCAGCAGTCCGGGACTAGCGGCCAACACCGGGGAGCTGTTTTTT. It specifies CASSPGLAANTGELFF.

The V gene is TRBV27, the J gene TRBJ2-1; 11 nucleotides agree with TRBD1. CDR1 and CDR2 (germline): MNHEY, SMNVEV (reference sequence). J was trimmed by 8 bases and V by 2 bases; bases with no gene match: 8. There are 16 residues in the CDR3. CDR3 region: CASSLARTGGVDEQFF. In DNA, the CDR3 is TGTGCCAGCAGTTTAGCTCGGACAGGGGGCGTAGATGAGCAGTTCTTC.

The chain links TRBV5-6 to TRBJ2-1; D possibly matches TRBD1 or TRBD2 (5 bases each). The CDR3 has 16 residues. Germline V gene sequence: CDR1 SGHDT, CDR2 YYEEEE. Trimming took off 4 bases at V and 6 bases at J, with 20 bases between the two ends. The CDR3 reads CASSLAGSAGTNEQFF. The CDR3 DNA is TGTGCCAGCAGCCTGGCCGGGTCGGCAGGGACCAATGAGCAGTTCTTC.

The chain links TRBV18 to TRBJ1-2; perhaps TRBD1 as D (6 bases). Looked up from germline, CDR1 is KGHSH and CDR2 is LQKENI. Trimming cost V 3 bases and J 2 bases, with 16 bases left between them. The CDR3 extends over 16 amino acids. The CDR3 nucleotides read TGTGCCAGCTCACCTTCCGCCTCCGGACAGAACTATGGCTACACCTTC. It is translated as CASSPSASGQNYGYTF. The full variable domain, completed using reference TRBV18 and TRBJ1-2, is NAGVMQNPRHLVRRRGQEARLRCSPMKGHSHVYWYRQLPEEGLKFMVYLQKENIIDESGMPKERFSAEFPKEGPSILRIQQVVRGDSAAYFCASSPSASGQNYGYTFGSGTRLTVV.

CDR3 region: CASSQAGGSNEQFF. The CDR3 DNA is TGTGCCAGCTCACAAGCGGGAGGGAGTAATGAGCAGTTCTTC. V is TRBV18 and J is TRBJ2-1; 10 nucleotides align to TRBD2. CDR1 and CDR2 (germline): KGHSH, LQKENI. V lost 4 bases and J lost 7; bases outside the gene matches: 4. CDR3 length equals 14 residues.

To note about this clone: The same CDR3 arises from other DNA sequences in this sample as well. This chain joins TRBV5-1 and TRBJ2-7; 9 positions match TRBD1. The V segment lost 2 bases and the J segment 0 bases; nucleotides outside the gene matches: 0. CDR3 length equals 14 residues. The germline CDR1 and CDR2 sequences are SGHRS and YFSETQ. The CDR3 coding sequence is TGCGCCAGCAGCTTACAGGGGGCCTCCTACGAGCAGTACGTC. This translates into CASSLQGASYEQYV.

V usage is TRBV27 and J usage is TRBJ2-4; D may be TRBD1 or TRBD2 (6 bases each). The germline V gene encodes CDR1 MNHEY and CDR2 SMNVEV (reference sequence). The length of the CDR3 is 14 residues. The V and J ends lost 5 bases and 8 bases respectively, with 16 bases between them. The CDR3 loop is CASSPGGLLDIQYF. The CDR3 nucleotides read TGTGCCAGCAGTCCTGGGGGGCTTTTGGACATTCAGTACTTC.

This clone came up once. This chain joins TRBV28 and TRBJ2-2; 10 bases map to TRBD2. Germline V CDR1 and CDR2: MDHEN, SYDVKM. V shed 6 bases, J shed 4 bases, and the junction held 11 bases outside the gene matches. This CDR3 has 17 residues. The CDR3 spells CASSLPQAGGPTGELFF. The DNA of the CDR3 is TGTGCCAGCAGCCTTCCACAAGCGGGAGGGCCCACCGGGGAGCTGTTTTTT. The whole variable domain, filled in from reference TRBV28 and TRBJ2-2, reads DVKVTQSSRYLVKRTGEKVFLECVQDMDHENMFWYRQDPGLGLRLIYFSYDVKMKEKGDIPEGYSVSREKKERFSLILESASTNQTSMYLCASSLPQAGGPTGELFFGEGSRLTVL.

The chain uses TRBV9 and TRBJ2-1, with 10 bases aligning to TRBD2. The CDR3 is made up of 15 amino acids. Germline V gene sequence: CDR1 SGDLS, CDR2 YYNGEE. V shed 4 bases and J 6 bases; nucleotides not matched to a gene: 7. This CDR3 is CASSIRLAGPNEQFF. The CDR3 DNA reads TGTGCCAGCAGCATCCGACTAGCGGGTCCCAATGAGCAGTTCTTC.

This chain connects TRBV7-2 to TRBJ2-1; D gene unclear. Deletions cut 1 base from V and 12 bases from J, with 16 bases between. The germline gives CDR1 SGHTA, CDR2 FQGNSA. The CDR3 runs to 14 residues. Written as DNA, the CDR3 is TGTGCCAGCAGCTTAGAAGTCATTCAGGTTGGGCAGTTCTTC. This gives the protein CASSLEVIQVGQFF.

CDR3 DNA: TGTGCCAGCGGGCAGGGGAGGACTGAAGCTTTCTTT. Protein product: CASGQGRTEAFF. V and J are TRBV12-3 or TRBV12-4 and TRBJ1-1; weak D call: TRBD1 (6 bases). CDR3 length equals 12 residues. With 8 bases removed from V and 5 bases from J, the gap between germline ends came to 12 bases.

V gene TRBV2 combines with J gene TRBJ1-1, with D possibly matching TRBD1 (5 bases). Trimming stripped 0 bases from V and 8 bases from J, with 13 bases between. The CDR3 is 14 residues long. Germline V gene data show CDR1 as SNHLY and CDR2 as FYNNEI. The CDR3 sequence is CASSEAPRGEEAFF. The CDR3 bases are TGTGCCAGCAGTGAAGCGCCGAGGGGTGAGGAAGCTTTCTTT.

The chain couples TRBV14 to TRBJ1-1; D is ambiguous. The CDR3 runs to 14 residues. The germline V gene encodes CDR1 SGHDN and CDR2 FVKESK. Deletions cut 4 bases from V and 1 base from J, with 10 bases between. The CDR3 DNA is TGTGCCAGCAGCCCGTTGACGGAGAACACTGAAGCTTTCTTT. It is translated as CASSPLTENTEAFF. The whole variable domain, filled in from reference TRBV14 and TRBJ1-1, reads EAGVTQFPSHSVIEKGQTVTLRCDPISGHDNLYWYRRVMGKEIKFLLHFVKESKQDESGMPNNRFLAERTGGTYSTLKVQPAELEDSGVYFCASSPLTENTEAFFGQGTRLTVV.

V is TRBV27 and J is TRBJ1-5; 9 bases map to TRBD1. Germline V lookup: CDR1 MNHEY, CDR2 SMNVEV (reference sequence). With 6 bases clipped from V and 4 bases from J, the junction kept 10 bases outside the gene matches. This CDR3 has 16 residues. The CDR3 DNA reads TGTGCCAGCAGGATAGGGACAGGGTACTCGAATCAGCCCCAGCATTTT. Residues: CASRIGTGYSNQPQHF.